These 7 T cell receptor beta chains originate from one sample sequenced in a study of shared clonotypes between healthy human individuals. Sequenced by immunoSEQ multiplex PCR; TCRdb stores in-frame clones only, minus some. The sample lists about 1 million clones; about 75% were seen once. Sequencing input: memory CD4+ T cells sorted from blood. The subset here: CD45RA-negative fraction. All receptors derive from a man aged 18 to 35 in good health.

Concerning this clone itself: Distinct nucleotide sequences in the sample also encode this CDR3. The V and J genes are TRBV11-3 and TRBJ2-1; 7 positions agree with TRBD1. Looked up from germline, CDR1 is SGHNT and CDR2 is YENEEA. There are 14 residues in the CDR3. With 5 bases clipped from V and 3 bases from J, the junction kept 4 bases outside the gene matches. CDR3 bases: TGTGCCAGCAGCCTGGGGACAGACTACAATGAGCAGTTCTTC. Its translation: CASSLGTDYNEQFF.

This clone was detected ten times or more. The CDR3 loop reads CASSFRPLKQGGGYTF. The CDR3 DNA is TGTGCCAGCAGTTTCCGACCACTGAAACAGGGGGGTGGCTACACCTTC. The chain employs TRBV28 and TRBJ1-2; 8 bases align to TRBD1. CDR1 MDHEN and CDR2 SYDVKM come from the germline V gene. V lost 3 bases and J lost 7; bases outside the gene matches: 13. The CDR3 has 16 residues.

The chain joins TRBV5-1 to TRBJ2-5, with TRBD1 identical over 12 bases. The germline gives CDR1 SGHRS, CDR2 YFSETQ. The junction had 5 bases not matched to a gene; V was cut back by 6 bases and J by 5 bases. The CDR3 extends over 14 amino acids. The CDR3 bases are TGCGCCAGCAAGGGGACAGGGGGCGGGGAGACCCAGTACTTC. Its protein product is CASKGTGGGETQYF.

With respect to this clone: The same CDR3 is also encoded by other DNA sequences in this sample. The genes are TRBV9 and TRBJ2-1, with D perhaps TRBD1 or TRBD2 (6 bases each). The V gene's germline CDR1 is SGDLS and CDR2 YYNGEE. This CDR3 is 13 amino acids long. The V gene lost 0 bases and the J gene lost 9 bases, with 10 bases spanning the gap. The CDR3 nucleotides read TGTGCCAGCAGCGTAGATGGGGGGCGTGAGCAGTTCTTC. Its protein product is CASSVDGGREQFF.

The chain is built from TRBV6-1 and TRBJ2-5, with a possible D match to TRBD2 (5 bases). Between the trimmed V and J ends, which lost 7 bases and 1 base, there was a span of 16 bases. The CDR3 runs 15 residues. CDR1 and CDR2 from the germline V gene are MNHNS and SASEGT. The CDR3 DNA sequence: TGTGCCAGCACTCGAGTAGCGTCCCCCCAAGAGACCCAGTACTTC. Its protein is CASTRVASPQETQYF.

The chain uses TRBV21-1 and TRBJ2-3; the D call TRBD1 from the table was never checked on the DNA. TRBV21-1 is annotated as a pseudogene. The CDR3 is 17 amino acids. The CDR3 coding sequence is TGTGCCAGCAGCTCCAGGACAGAGGAGGAAAGCACAGATACGCAGTATTTT. This codes for CASSSRTEEESTDTQYF.

This clone was picked up many times. The rearrangement uses TRBV28 and TRBJ1-5; maybe TRBD1 (5 bases). CDR3 length equals 16 residues. Germline CDR1 MDHEN, CDR2 SYDVKM. Trimming took off 10 bases at V and 7 bases at J, with 26 bases between the two ends. The CDR3 coding sequence is TGTGCCACAGTACCATACCGGGCAGGGCCGGGACAGCCCCAGCATTTT. The encoded protein is CATVPYRAGPGQPQHF.